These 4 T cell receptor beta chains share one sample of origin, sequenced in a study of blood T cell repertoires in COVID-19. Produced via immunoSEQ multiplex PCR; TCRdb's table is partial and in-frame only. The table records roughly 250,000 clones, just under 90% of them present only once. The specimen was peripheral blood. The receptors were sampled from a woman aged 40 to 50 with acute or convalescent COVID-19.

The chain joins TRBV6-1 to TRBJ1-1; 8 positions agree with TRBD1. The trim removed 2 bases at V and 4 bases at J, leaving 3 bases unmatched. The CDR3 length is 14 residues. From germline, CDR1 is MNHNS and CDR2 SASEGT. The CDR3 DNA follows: TGTGCCAGCAGTGAATCAGGGGGCGGCACTGAAGCTTTCTTT. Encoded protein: CASSESGGGTEAFF.

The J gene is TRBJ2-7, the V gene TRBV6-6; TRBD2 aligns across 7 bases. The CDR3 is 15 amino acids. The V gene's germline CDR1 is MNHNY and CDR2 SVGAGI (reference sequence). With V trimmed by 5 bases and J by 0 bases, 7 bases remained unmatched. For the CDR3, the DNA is TGTGCCAGCAGTCGTGGGGCTAGCGGCTCCTACGAGCAGTACGTC. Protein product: CASSRGASGSYEQYV.

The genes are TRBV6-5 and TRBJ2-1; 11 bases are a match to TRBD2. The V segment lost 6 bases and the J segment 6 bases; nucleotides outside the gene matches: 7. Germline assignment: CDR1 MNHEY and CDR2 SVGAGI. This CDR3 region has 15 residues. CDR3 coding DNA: TGTGCCAGCAGCTTACTAGCGGGGGAGCCCAATGAGCAGTTCTTC. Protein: CASSLLAGEPNEQFF.

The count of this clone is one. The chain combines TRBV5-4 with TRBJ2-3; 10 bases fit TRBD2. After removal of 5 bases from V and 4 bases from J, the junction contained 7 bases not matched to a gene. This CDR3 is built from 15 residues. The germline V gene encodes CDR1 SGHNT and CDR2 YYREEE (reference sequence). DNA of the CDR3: TGTGCCAGCAGGTTAGAACTAGCGGGGTCAGATACGCAGTATTTT. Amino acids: CASRLELAGSDTQYF.